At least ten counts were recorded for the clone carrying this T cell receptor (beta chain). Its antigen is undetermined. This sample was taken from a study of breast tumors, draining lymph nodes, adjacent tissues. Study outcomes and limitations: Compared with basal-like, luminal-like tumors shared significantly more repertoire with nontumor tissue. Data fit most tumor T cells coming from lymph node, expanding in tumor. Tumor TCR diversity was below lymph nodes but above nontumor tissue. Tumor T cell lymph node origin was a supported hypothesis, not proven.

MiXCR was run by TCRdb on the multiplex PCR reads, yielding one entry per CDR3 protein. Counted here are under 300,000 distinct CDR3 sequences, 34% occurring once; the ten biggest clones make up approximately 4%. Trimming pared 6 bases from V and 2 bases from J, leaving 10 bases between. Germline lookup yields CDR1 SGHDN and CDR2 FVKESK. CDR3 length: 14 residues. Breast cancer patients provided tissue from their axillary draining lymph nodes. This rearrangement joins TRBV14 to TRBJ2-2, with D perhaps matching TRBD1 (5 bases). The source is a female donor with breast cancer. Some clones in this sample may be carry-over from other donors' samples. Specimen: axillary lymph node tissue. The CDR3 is CASRPQGNTGELFF. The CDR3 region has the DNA TGTGCCAGCAGACCGCAGGGAAACACCGGGGAGCTGTTTTTT.